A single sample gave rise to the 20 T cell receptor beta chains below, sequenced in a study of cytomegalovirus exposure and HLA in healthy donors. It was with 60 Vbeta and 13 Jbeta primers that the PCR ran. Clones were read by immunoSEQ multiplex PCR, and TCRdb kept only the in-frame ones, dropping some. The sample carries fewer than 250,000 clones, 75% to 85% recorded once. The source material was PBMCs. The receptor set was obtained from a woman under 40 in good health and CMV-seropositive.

In nucleotides, the CDR3 is TGTGCCAGCAGGGGGGTAGCGGGAGCAACCGGGGAGCTGTTTTTT. Translation: CASRGVAGATGELFF. V and J are TRBV6-5 and TRBJ2-2; 9 positions agree with TRBD2. After removal of 6 bases from V and 5 bases from J, the junction contained 7 bases not matched to a gene. This CDR3 is 15 amino acids long. Germline CDR1 reads MNHEY; CDR2 reads SVGAGI.

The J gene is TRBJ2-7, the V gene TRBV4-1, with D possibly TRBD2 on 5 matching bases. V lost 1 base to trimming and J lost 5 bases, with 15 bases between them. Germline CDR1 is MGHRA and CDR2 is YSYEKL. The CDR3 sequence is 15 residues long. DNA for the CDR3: TGCGCCAGCAGCCAAGTTGGGCTTCGGGATAACGAGCAGTACTTC. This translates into CASSQVGLRDNEQYF.

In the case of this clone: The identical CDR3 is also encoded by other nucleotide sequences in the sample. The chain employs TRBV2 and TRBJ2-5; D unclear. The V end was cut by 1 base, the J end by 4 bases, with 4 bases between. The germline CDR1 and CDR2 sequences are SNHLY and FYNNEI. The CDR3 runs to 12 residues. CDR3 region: CASSEGRETQYF. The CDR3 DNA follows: TGTGCCAGCAGTGAAGGGAGAGAGACCCAGTACTTC. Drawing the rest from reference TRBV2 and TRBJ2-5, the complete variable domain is EPEVTQTPSHQVTQMGQEVILRCVPISNHLYFYWYRQILGQKVEFLVSFYNNEISEKSEIFDDQFSVERPDGSNFTLKIRSTKLEDSAMYFCASSEGRETQYFGPGTRLLVL.

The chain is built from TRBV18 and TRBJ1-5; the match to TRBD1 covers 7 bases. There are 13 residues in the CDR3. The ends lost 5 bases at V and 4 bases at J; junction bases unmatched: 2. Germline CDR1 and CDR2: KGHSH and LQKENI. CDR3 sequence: CASSTTGNQPQHF. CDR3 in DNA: TGTGCCAGCTCAACGACAGGGAATCAGCCCCAGCATTTT.

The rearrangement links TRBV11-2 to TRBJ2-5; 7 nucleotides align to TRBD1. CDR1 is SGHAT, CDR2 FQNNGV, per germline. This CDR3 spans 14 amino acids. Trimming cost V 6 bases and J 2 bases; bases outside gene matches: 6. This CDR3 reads CASRLTGAQETQYF. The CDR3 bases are TGTGCCAGCAGACTAACAGGGGCACAAGAGACCCAGTACTTC.

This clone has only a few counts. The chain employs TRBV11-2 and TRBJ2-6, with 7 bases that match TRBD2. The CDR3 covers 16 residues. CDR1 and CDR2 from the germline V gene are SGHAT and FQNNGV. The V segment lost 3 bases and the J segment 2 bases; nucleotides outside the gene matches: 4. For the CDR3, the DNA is TGTGCCAGCAGCTTGCAAGCGGGAACTGGGGCCAACGTCCTGACTTTC. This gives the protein CASSLQAGTGANVLTF.

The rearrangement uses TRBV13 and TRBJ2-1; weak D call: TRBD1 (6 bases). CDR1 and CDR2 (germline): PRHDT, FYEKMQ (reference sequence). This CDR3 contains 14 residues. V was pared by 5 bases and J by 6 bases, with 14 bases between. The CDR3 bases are TGTGCCAGCAGCAGTAGGCAGGGGTTCAATGAGCAGTTCTTC. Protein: CASSSRQGFNEQFF.

In DNA form, the CDR3 reads TGCGCCAGCAGCATAACCGGAAACCCCCAGGGGACCCAGTACTTC. Protein sequence: CASSITGNPQGTQYF. The chain combines TRBV5-1 with TRBJ2-5; tentative D call: TRBD1 (5 bases). This CDR3 contains 15 residues. Looked up from germline, CDR1 is SGHRS and CDR2 is YFSETQ. Trimming removed 4 bases at V and 7 bases at J, with 20 bases between.

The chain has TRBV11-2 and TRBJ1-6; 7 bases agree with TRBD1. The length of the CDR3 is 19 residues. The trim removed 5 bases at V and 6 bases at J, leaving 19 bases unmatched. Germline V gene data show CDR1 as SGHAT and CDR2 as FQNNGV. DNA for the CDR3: TGTGCCAGCAGCGCCCCGCGGGGACAGACGCTTTGGGGTAATTCACCCCTCCACTTT. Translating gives CASSAPRGQTLWGNSPLHF.

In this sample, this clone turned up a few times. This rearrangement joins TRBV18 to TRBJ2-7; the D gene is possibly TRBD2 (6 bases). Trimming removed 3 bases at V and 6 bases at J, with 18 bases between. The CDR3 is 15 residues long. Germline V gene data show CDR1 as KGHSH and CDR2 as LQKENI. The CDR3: CASSPPGLPTGEQYF. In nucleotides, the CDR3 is TGTGCCAGCTCACCCCCGGGACTCCCAACGGGCGAGCAGTACTTC.

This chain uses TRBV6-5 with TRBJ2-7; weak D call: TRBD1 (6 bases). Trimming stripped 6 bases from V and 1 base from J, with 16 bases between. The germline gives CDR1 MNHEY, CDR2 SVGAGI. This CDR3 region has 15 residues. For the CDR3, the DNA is TGTGCCAGCAGAAAGACTCGGGACATTTCCTACGAGCAGTACTTC. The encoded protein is CASRKTRDISYEQYF.

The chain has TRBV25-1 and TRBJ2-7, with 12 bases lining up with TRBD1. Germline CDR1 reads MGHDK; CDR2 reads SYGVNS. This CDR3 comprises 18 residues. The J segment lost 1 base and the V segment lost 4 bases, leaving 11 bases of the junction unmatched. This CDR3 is CASSAPPGQGAGSYEQYF. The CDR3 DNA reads TGTGCCAGCAGTGCCCCGCCGGGACAGGGGGCTGGGTCCTACGAGCAGTACTTC.

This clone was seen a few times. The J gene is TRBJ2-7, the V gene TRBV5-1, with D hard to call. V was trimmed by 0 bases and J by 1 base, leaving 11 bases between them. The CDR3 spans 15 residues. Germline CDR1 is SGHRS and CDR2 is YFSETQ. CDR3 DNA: TGCGCCAGCAGCTTGGGGCTCGACGGGTCCTACGAGCAGTACTTC. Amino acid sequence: CASSLGLDGSYEQYF.

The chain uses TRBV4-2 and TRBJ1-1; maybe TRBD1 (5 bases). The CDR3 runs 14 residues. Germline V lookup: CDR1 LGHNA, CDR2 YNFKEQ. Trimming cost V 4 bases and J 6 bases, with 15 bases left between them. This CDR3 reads CASSLIGGRAEAFF. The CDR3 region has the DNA TGTGCCAGCAGCCTTATCGGGGGACGGGCTGAAGCTTTCTTT.

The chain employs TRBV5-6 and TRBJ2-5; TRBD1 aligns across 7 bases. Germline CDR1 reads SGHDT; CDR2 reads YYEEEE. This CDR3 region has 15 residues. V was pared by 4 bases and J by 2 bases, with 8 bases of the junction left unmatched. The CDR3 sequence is CASSVGTESQETQYF. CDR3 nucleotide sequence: TGTGCCAGCAGCGTAGGGACAGAAAGTCAAGAGACCCAGTACTTC.

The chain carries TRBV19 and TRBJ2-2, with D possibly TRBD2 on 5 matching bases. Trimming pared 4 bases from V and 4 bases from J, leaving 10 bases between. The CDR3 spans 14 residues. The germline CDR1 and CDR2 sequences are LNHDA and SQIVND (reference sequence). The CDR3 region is CASSTGSSTGELFF. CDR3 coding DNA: TGTGCCAGTAGTACGGGAAGCAGCACCGGGGAGCTGTTTTTT.

The CDR3 nucleotides are TGTGCCAGCAGTGTAGAGAACAGGGGTGGGAAGGGCTACACCTTC. It yields the protein CASSVENRGGKGYTF. V is TRBV2 and J is TRBJ1-2; TRBD1 matches at 7 bases. The V and J ends lost 4 bases and 8 bases, in that order; junction bases with no gene match: 13. CDR3 length: 15 residues. Germline V CDR1 and CDR2: SNHLY, FYNNEI.

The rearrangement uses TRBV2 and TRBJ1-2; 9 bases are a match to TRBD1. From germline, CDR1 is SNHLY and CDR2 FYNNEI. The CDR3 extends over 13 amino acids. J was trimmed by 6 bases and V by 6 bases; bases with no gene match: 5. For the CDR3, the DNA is TGTGCCAGCAGGCGCGGGACAGGGAATGGCTACACCTTC. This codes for CASRRGTGNGYTF.

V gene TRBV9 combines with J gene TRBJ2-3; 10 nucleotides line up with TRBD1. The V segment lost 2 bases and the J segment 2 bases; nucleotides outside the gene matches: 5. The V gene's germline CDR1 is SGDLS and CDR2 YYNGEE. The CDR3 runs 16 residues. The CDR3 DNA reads TGTGCCAGCAGCGTCGGACAGGGGGTCTACACAGATACGCAGTATTTT. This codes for CASSVGQGVYTDTQYF.

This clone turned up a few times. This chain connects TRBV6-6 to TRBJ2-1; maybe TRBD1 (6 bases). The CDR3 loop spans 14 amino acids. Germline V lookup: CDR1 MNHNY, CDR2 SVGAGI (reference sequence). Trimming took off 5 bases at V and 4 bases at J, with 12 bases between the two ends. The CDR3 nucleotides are TGTGCCAGCAGTGACGGACAGAATTACAATGAGCAGTTCTTC. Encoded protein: CASSDGQNYNEQFF.